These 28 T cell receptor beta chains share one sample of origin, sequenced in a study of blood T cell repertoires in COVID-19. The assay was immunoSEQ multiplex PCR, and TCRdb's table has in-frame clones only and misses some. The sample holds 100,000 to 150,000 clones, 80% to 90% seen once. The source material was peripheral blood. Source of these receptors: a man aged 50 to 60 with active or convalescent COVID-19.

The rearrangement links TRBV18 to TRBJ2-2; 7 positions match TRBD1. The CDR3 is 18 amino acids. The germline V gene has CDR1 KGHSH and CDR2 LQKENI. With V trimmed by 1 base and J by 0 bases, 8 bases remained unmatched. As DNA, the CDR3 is TGTGCCAGCTCACCACTGGTAGGACAGGCGACGAACACCGGGGAGCTGTTTTTT. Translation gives CASSPLVGQATNTGELFF.

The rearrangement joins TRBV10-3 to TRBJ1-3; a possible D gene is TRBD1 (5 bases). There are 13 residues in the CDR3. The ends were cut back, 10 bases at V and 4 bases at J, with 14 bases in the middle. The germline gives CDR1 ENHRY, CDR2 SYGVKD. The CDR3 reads CATIQASGNTIYF. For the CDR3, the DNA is TGTGCCACAATACAGGCATCCGGAAACACCATATATTTT.

The CDR3 DNA reads TGCGCCAGCAGCTTGGACTACACCGGGGAGCTGTTTTTT. This translates into CASSLDYTGELFF. This chain links TRBV5-1 with TRBJ2-2; no reliable D call. The CDR3 is 13 amino acids. Per the germline V gene, CDR1 is SGHRS and CDR2 is YFSETQ. V dropped 0 bases and J dropped 3 bases, with 3 bases sitting between them.

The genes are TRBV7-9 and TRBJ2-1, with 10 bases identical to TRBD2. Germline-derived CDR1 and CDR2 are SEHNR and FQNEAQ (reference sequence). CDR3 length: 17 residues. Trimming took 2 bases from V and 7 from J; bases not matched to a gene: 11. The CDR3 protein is CASSLSASGRGRNEQFF. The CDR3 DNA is TGTGCCAGCAGCTTATCGGCTAGCGGGAGAGGACGGAATGAGCAGTTCTTC.

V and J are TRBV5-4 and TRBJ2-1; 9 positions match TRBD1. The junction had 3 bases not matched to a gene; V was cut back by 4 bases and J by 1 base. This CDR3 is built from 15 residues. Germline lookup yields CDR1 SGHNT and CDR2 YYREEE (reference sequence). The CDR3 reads CASSPGQGSYNEQFF. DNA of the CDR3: TGTGCCAGCAGCCCCGGACAGGGGTCCTACAATGAGCAGTTCTTC.

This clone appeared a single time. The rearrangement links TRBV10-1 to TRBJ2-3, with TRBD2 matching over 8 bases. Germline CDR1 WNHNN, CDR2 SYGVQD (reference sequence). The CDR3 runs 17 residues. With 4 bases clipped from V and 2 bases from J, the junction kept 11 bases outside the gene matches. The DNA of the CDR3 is TGCGCCAGCAGTGGGGTCTCGACTAGCGCTGCCACAGATACGCAGTATTTT. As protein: CASSGVSTSAATDTQYF.

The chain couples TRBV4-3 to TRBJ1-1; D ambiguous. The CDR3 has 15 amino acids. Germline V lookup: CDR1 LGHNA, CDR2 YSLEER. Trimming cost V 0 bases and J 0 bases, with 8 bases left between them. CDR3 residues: CASSQEMAVNTEAFF. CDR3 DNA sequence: TGCGCCAGCAGCCAAGAGATGGCGGTGAACACTGAAGCTTTCTTT.

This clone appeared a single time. As DNA, the CDR3 is TGTGCCAGCAGCGTAGTAGTAGGGAGTAAAACCTACGAGCAGTACTTC. Its translation: CASSVVVGSKTYEQYF. The rearrangement uses TRBV9 and TRBJ2-7, with TRBD2 as a possible D gene (5 bases). The CDR3 sequence is 16 residues long. Germline values: CDR1 SGDLS, CDR2 YYNGEE. V lost 0 bases and J 2 bases, leaving 15 bases between the germline ends.

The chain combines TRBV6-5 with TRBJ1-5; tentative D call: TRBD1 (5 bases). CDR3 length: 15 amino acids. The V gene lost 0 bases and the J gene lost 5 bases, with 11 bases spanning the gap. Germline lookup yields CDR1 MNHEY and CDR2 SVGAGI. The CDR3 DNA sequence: TGTGCCAGCAGTTACTCGCGGGACGGTCATCAGCCCCAGCATTTT. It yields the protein CASSYSRDGHQPQHF.

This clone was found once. CDR3 DNA: TGTGCCAGCAGCTTAGGTTTAGGGAGTGGCCAAGAGACCCAGTACTTC. It specifies CASSLGLGSGQETQYF. The V and J genes are TRBV7-7 and TRBJ2-5, with D tentatively TRBD2 (5 bases). V lost 1 base and J 1 base, leaving 13 bases between the germline ends. Germline values: CDR1 SSHAT, CDR2 FNYEAQ (reference sequence). CDR3 length: 16 amino acids.

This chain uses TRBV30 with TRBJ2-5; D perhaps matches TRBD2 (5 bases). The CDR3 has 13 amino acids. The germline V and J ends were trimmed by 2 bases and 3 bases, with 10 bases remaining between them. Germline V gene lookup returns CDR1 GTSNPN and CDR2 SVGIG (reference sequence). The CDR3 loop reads CAWSIYGEETQYF. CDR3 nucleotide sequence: TGTGCCTGGAGTATATACGGGGAAGAGACCCAGTACTTC.

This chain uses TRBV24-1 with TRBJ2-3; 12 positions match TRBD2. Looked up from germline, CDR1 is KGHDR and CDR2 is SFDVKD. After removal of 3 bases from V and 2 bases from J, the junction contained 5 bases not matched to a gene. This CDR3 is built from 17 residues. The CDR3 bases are TGTGCCACCAGTGATGCACTAGCGGGGGGATTCACAGATACGCAGTATTTT. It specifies CATSDALAGGFTDTQYF.

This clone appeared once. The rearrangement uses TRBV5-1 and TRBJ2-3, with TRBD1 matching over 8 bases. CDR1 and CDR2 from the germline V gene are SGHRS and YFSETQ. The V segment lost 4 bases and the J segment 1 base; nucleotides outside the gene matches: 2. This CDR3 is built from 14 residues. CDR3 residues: CASSGGQGTDTQYF. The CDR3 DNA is TGCGCCAGCAGCGGGGGACAGGGCACAGATACGCAGTATTTT.

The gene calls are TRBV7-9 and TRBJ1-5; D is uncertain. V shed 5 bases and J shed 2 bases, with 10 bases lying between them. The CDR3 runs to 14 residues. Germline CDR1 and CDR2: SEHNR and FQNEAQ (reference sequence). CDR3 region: CASSQAPGNQPQHF. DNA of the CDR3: TGTGCCAGCAGCCAGGCCCCCGGCAATCAGCCCCAGCATTTT.

CDR3 loop: CASSQGGNSPLHF. The DNA of the CDR3 is TGCGCCAGCAGCCAAGGCGGTAATTCACCCCTCCACTTT. The chain recombines TRBV4-1 with TRBJ1-6; D is undetermined. Germline-derived CDR1 and CDR2 are MGHRA and YSYEKL. The germline V and J ends were trimmed by 1 base and 6 bases, with 4 bases remaining between them. The length of the CDR3 is 13 residues.

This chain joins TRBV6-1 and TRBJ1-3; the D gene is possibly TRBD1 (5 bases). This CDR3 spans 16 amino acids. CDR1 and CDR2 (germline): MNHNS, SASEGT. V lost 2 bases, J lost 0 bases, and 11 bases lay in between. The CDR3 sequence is CASSELLGHSGNTIYF. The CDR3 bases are TGTGCCAGCAGTGAATTGCTGGGGCACTCTGGAAACACCATATATTTT.

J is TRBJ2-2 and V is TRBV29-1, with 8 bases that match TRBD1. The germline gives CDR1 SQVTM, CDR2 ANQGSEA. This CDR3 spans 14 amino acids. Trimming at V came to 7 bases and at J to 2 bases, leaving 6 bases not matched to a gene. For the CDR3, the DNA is TGCAGCGCCAGGGGACAGGCCAACACCGGGGAGCTGTTTTTT. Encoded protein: CSARGQANTGELFF.

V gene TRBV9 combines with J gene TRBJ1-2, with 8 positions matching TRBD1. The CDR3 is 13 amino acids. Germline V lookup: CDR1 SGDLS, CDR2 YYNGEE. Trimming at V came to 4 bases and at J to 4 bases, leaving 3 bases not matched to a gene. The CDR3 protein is CASSLQGGYGYTF. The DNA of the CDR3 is TGTGCCAGCAGCCTACAGGGGGGCTATGGCTACACCTTC.

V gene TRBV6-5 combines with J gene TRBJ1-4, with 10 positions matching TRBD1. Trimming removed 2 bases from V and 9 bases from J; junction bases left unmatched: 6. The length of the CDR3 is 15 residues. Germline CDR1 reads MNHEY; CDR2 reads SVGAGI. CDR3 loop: CASSYTGTGEQKLFF. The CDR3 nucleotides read TGTGCCAGCAGTTACACCGGGACAGGGGAGCAAAAACTGTTTTTT.

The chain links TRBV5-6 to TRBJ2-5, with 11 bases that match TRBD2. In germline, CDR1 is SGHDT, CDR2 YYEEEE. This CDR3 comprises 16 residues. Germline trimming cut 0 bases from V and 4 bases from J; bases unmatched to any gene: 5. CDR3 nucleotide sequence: TGTGCCAGCAGCTTGGGTAGCGGGGGGGCCCTAGAGACCCAGTACTTC. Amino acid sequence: CASSLGSGGALETQYF.

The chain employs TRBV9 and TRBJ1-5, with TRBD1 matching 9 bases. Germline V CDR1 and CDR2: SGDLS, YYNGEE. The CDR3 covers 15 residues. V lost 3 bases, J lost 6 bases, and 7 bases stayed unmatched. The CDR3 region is CASSARTGAGQPQHF. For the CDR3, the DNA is TGTGCCAGCAGCGCCCGGACAGGGGCGGGTCAGCCCCAGCATTTT.

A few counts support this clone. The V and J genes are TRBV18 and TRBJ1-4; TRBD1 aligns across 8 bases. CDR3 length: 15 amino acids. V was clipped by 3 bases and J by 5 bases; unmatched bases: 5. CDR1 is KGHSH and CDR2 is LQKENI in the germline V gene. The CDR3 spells CASSPGQGINEKLFF. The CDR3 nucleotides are TGTGCCAGCTCACCTGGACAGGGTATCAATGAAAAACTGTTTTTT. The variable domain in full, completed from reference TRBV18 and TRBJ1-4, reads NAGVMQNPRHLVRRRGQEARLRCSPMKGHSHVYWYRQLPEEGLKFMVYLQKENIIDESGMPKERFSAEFPKEGPSILRIQQVVRGDSAAYFCASSPGQGINEKLFFGSGTQLSVL.

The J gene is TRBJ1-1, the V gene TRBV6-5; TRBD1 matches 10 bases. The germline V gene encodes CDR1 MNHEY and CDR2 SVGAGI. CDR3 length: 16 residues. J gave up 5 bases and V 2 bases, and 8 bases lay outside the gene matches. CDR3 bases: TGTGCCAGCAGTTACATGGGGACAGGGGTGGGTACTGAAGCTTTCTTT. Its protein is CASSYMGTGVGTEAFF.

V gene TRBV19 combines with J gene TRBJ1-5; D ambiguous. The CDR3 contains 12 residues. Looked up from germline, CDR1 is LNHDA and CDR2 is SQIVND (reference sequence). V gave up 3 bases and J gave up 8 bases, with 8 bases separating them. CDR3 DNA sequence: TGTGCCAGTAGTATTCGGAGTAAGCCCCAGCATTTT. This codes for CASSIRSKPQHF.

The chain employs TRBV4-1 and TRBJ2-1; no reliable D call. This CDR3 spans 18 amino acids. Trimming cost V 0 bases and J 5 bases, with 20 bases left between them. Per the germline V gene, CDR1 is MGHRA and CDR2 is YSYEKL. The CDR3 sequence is CASSQDPRGTLKNNEQFF. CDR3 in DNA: TGCGCCAGCAGCCAAGATCCGAGAGGCACCCTGAAAAACAATGAGCAGTTCTTC.

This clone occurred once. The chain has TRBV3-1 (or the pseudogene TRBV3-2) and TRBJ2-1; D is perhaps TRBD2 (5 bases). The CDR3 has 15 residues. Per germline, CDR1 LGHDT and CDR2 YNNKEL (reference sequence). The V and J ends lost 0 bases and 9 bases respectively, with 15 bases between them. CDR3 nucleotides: TGTGCCAGCAGCCAAGAGGAGGCCAAGAGGGCTGAGCAGTTCTTC. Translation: CASSQEEAKRAEQFF.

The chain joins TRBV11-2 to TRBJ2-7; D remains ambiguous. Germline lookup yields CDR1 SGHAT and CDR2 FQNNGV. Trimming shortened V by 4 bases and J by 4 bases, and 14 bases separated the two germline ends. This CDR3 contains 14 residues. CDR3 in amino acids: CASSSKLDTYEQYF. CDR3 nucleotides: TGTGCCAGCAGCTCAAAACTTGACACGTACGAGCAGTACTTC.

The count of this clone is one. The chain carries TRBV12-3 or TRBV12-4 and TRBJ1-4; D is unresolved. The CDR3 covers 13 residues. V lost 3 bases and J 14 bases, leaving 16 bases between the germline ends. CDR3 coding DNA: TGTGCCAGCAGTTTTGGATACGAGACAACTCTGTTTTTT. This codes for CASSFGYETTLFF.